A single sample is the source of the 13 T cell receptor beta chains below, sequenced in a study of T cells in Graves' hyperthyroidism and ophthalmopathy. Amplified TCR beta CDR3 regions derived from RNA transcripts. HTBI primers were used for first-round RT-PCR of the TCR CDR3. One entry per CDR3 protein results from TCRdb running MiXCR on the multiplex PCR reads. The table includes about 300,000 distinct CDR3 sequences, 16% detected once. Material for sequencing was blood. The receptors come from a man aged 25-45 years with Graves' hyperthyroidism.

This clonotype was found many times. The chain has TRBV20-1 and TRBJ2-7; the match to TRBD2 covers 11 bases. V lost 2 bases to trimming and J lost 1 base; unmatched junction nucleotides: 10. The CDR3 consists of 17 residues. Germline V lookup: CDR1 DFQATT, CDR2 SNEGSKA (reference sequence). CDR3 sequence reads: CSARHPTSSGRSYEQYF. CDR3 DNA: TGCAGTGCTAGACACCCCACCTCTAGCGGGAGGTCCTACGAGCAGTACTTC.

A few counts support this clonotype. V usage is TRBV29-1 and J usage is TRBJ2-3; a weak D match, TRBD2 (6 bases). Looked up from germline, CDR1 is SQVTM and CDR2 is ANQGSEA. Trimming took 0 bases from V and 2 from J, leaving 24 bases between them. The CDR3 runs to 19 residues. The CDR3 is CSVEERLVAGRGATDTQYF. The DNA for the CDR3 is TGCAGCGTTGAAGAGCGGCTTGTCGCGGGGCGCGGGGCCACAGATACGCAGTATTTT.

This clonotype appeared many times. The chain joins TRBV7-3 to TRBJ2-3; D is tentatively TRBD1 or TRBD2 (5 bases each). The ends were cut back, 8 bases at V and 2 bases at J, with 14 bases in the middle. Germline CDR1 is SGHTA and CDR2 is FQGTGA. There are 14 residues in the CDR3. The CDR3 DNA follows: TGTGCCAGCGGGCTTGGGGGTTACACAGATACGCAGTATTTT. It is translated as CASGLGGYTDTQYF.

In its sample, this clonotype was seen a few times. The chain joins TRBV3-1 to TRBJ2-2; 11 bases are shared with TRBD2. The CDR3 sequence is 18 residues long. The V gene's germline CDR1 is LGHDT and CDR2 YNNKEL (reference sequence). Unmatched junction bases numbered 7, after V lost 0 bases and J lost 4 bases. CDR3 sequence: CASSQDWASGRFTGELFF. The CDR3, as DNA: TGTGCCAGCAGCCAAGATTGGGCTAGCGGGAGGTTCACCGGGGAGCTGTTTTTT.

This clonotype was observed a single time. V is TRBV28 and J is TRBJ1-6, with TRBD1 matching over 9 bases. Looked up from germline, CDR1 is MDHEN and CDR2 is SYDVKM. This CDR3 has 15 amino acids. V dropped 5 bases and J dropped 7; count of bases not matched to a gene: 6. CDR3 amino acids: CASSLKTGGNSPLHF. In DNA form, the CDR3 reads TGTGCCAGCAGTCTCAAAACAGGGGGCAATTCACCCCTCCACTTT.

This chain joins TRBV19 and TRBJ2-2; perhaps TRBD2 as D (6 bases). From germline, CDR1 is LNHDA and CDR2 SQIVND (reference sequence). Trimming took off 0 bases at V and 8 bases at J, with 10 bases between the two ends. This CDR3 spans 14 amino acids. The CDR3 DNA follows: TGTGCCAGTAGTATAGATTGGACTACTGGGGAGCTGTTTTTT. Protein sequence: CASSIDWTTGELFF.

This clonotype was observed many times. The chain recombines TRBV29-1 with TRBJ2-5, with D hard to call. V gave up 4 bases and J gave up 4 bases, with 1 base separating them. The CDR3 consists of 9 residues. CDR1 and CDR2 from the germline V gene are SQVTM and ANQGSEA. In nucleotides, the CDR3 is TGCAGCGTTGCAGAGACCCAGTACTTC. Its protein product is CSVAETQYF.

At least ten counts were recorded for this clonotype. V gene TRBV7-8 combines with J gene TRBJ2-2, with 9 bases identical to TRBD1. The CDR3 sequence is 19 residues long. CDR1 and CDR2 (germline): SGHVS, FQNEAQ. With V trimmed by 6 bases and J by 2 bases, 16 bases remained unmatched. CDR3 sequence (DNA): TGTGCCAGCAGATCCCGAGGGGGCTGGGACAGGGTAAACACCGGGGAGCTGTTTTTT. As protein: CASRSRGGWDRVNTGELFF.

The chain employs TRBV7-6 and TRBJ2-1; D gene unclear. This CDR3 has 15 amino acids. Germline-derived CDR1 and CDR2 are SGHVS and FNYEAQ. Trimming removed 5 bases at V and 1 base at J, with 12 bases between. The CDR3 loop is CASSQRPNSYNEQFF. DNA of the CDR3: TGTGCCAGCAGCCAGAGGCCTAATTCCTACAATGAGCAGTTCTTC.

The J gene is TRBJ1-5, the V gene TRBV12-3 or TRBV12-4, with a possible D match to TRBD1 (5 bases). Trimming left V 3 bases short and J 11 bases short, with 17 bases between. The CDR3 length is 14 residues. CDR3 bases: TGTGCCAGCAGTTTTCGGGACCAACGTGGGGCCCAGCATTTT. This codes for CASSFRDQRGAQHF.

At least ten counts were recorded for this clonotype. This sequence joins TRBV2 and TRBJ2-5; D perhaps matches TRBD2 (6 bases). Germline V gives CDR1 SNHLY, CDR2 FYNNEI. This CDR3 contains 13 residues. The V and J ends lost 8 bases and 5 bases respectively, with 15 bases between them. The chain's CDR3 is CASQEGLRETQYF. The CDR3 DNA reads as TGTGCCAGCCAGGAGGGCCTGCGGGAGACCCAGTACTTC. Drawing the rest from reference TRBV2 and TRBJ2-5, the complete variable domain is EPEVTQTPSHQVTQMGQEVILRCVPISNHLYFYWYRQILGQKVEFLVSFYNNEISEKSEIFDDQFSVERPDGSNFTLKIRSTKLEDSAMYFCASQEGLRETQYFGPGTRLLVL.

This clonotype was seen at least ten times. The chain recombines TRBV6-5 with TRBJ2-7; perhaps TRBD1 as D (5 bases). Germline V lookup: CDR1 MNHEY, CDR2 SVGAGI. The CDR3 is made up of 14 amino acids. Trimming stripped 2 bases from V and 1 base from J, with 9 bases between. CDR3 bases: TGTGCCAGCAGTTACGCAGACAGTTCCTACGAGCAGTACTTC. Protein: CASSYADSSYEQYF.

V and J are TRBV6-1 and TRBJ1-2, with D unclear. CDR3 length: 14 residues. The germline V and J ends were trimmed by 1 base and 4 bases, with 10 bases remaining between them. CDR1 and CDR2 from the germline V gene are MNHNS and SASEGT. The CDR3 DNA is TGTGCCAGCAGTGAAGAGGTGGGATCCTATGGCTACACCTTC. It is translated as CASSEEVGSYGYTF.